Described below is a single TCR beta chain sequence and its context. The CDR3 totals 15 residues. Germline values: CDR1 LNHDA, CDR2 SQIVND (reference sequence). V was pared by 5 bases and J by 1 base, with 15 bases between. The data stem from a study of T cell responses to AZD1222 COVID-19 vaccine. Produced via immunoSEQ multiplex PCR; TCRdb's table is partial and in-frame only. The sample carries about 110,000 clones, around 84% recorded once. The receptor was derived from an adult in good health. The sequencing here drew on peripheral blood, taken on day 0 of AZD1222 vaccination. The gene calls are TRBV19 and TRBJ2-7, with D hard to call. The CDR3 coding sequence is TGTGCCAGTAGTCCCCGGACGTCGAAATCCTACGAGCAGTACTTC. This translates into CASSPRTSKSYEQYF.